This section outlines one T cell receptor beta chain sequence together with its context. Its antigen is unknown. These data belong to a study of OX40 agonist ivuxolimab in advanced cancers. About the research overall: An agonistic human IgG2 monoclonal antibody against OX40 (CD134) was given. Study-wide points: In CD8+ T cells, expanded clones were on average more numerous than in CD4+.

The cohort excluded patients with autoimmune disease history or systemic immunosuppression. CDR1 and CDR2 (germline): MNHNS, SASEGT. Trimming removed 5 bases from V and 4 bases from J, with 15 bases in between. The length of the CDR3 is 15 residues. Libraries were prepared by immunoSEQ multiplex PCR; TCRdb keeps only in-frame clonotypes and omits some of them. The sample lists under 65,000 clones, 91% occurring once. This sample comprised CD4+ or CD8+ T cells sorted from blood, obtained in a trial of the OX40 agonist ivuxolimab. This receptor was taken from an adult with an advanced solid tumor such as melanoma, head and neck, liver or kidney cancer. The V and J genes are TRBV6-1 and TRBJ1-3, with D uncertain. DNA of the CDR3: TGTGCCAGCAGTAAGGATAACTTGATGGGAAACACCATATATTTT. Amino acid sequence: CASSKDNLMGNTIYF.